The entry below describes one TCR beta chain. The length of the CDR3 is 15 residues. V was shortened by 5 bases and J by 7 bases, with 15 bases between the two germline ends. Germline loops: CDR1 WNHNN, CDR2 SYGVQD (reference sequence). Method: immunoSEQ multiplex PCR; TCRdb's copy keeps in-frame clones and lacks some. The sample holds roughly 50,000 clones; around 92% are singletons and the top ten take 0.25%. This record comes from a study of T cell changes during pregnancy in multiple sclerosis. The chain is built from TRBV10-1 and TRBJ1-6, with D unclear. This TCR came from a female donor with multiple sclerosis, enrolled in a pregnancy study. The sequencing here drew on CD4+ T cells from peripheral blood mononuclear cells, taken in the third trimester of pregnancy. CDR3 residues: CASSPLRTANSPLHF. The CDR3 coding sequence is TGCGCCAGCAGTCCCCTCCGCACAGCCAATTCACCCCTCCACTTT.